The rows below give T cell receptor beta chains drawn from one sample of a study of cytomegalovirus exposure and HLA in healthy donors. Using immunoSEQ multiplex PCR, the repertoire was profiled, and TCRdb retains in-frame clones only, with some absent. This table lists some 72,000 clones. Sequenced sample: PBMCs. All receptors derive from a man aged 30 to 45 in good health and CMV-seronegative. The CDR3 runs from the conserved cysteine through the conserved F or W. A D gene is named only where the DNA matches it firmly.

d_call: TRBD1; j_call: TRBJ1-6; v_call: TRBV7-2; cdr3_length: 14; cdr3_aa: CASSPTGMLTPLHF; cdr3_nt: TGTGCCAGCAGCCCGACAGGGATGTTGACACCCCTCCACTTT
d_call: TRBD1; j_call: TRBJ2-7; v_call: TRBV10-3; cdr3_length: 14; cdr3_aa: CATEGTGRRNEQYF; cdr3_nt: TGTGCCACGGAGGGGACAGGGCGTCGGAACGAGCAGTACTTC
d_call: TRBD1; j_call: TRBJ2-7; v_call: TRBV7-9; cdr3_length: 14; cdr3_aa: CASSFRDRGYEQYF; cdr3_nt: TGTGCCAGCAGCTTTAGGGACAGGGGCTACGAGCAGTACTTC
d_call: TRBD1; j_call: TRBJ2-7; v_call: TRBV13; cdr3_length: 18; cdr3_aa: CASSPTGTGDVGVGEQYF; cdr3_nt: TGTGCCAGCAGCCCAACCGGGACAGGGGACGTCGGCGTAGGCGAGCAGTACTTC
d_call: -; j_call: TRBJ1-2; v_call: TRBV30; cdr3_length: 13; cdr3_aa: CAWSVAGAYGYTF; cdr3_nt: TGTGCCTGGAGTGTCGCGGGGGCCTATGGCTACACCTTC
d_call: -; j_call: TRBJ1-2; v_call: TRBV29-1; cdr3_length: 15; cdr3_aa: CSVDTESGRTYGYTF; cdr3_nt: TGCAGCGTCGACACTGAAAGCGGGCGTACCTATGGCTACACCTTC
d_call: TRBD2; j_call: TRBJ2-1; v_call: TRBV27; cdr3_length: 18; cdr3_aa: CASSLWGLPGGGDNEQFF; cdr3_nt: TGTGCCAGCAGTTTATGGGGACTACCGGGAGGCGGTGACAATGAGCAGTTCTTC
d_call: TRBD1; j_call: TRBJ1-1; v_call: TRBV2; cdr3_length: 13; cdr3_aa: CASSEISRGTAFF; cdr3_nt: TGTGCCAGCAGTGAAATAAGCAGGGGGACGGCTTTCTTT
d_call: -; j_call: TRBJ1-1; v_call: TRBV7-3; cdr3_length: 13; cdr3_aa: CASSLGTGTEAFF; cdr3_nt: TGTGCCAGCAGCTTAGGTACAGGGACTGAAGCTTTCTTT
d_call: -; j_call: TRBJ2-7; v_call: TRBV19; cdr3_length: 13; cdr3_aa: CASSPGSINGAYF; cdr3_nt: TGTGCCAGTAGTCCCGGGAGTATAAACGGGGCGTACTTC
d_call: -; j_call: TRBJ2-7; v_call: TRBV5-1; cdr3_length: 14; cdr3_aa: CASSLGQETYEQYF; cdr3_nt: TGCGCCAGCAGCTTGGGACAGGAAACCTACGAGCAGTACTTC
d_call: -; j_call: TRBJ2-2; v_call: TRBV13; cdr3_length: 15; cdr3_aa: CASSSHRGYTGELFF; cdr3_nt: TGTGCCAGCAGCTCCCATCGGGGATACACCGGGGAGCTGTTTTTT
d_call: -; j_call: TRBJ2-7; v_call: TRBV14; cdr3_length: 14; cdr3_aa: CASSQDAGPYEQYF; cdr3_nt: TGTGCCAGCAGCCAAGATGCAGGGCCCTACGAGCAGTACTTC
d_call: TRBD1; j_call: TRBJ2-1; v_call: TRBV6-5; cdr3_length: 12; cdr3_aa: CASSQQGWSWFF; cdr3_nt: TGTGCCAGCAGTCAACAGGGGTGGAGTTGGTTCTTC
d_call: -; j_call: TRBJ1-5; v_call: TRBV27; cdr3_length: 13; cdr3_aa: CASSLRGRQPQHF; cdr3_nt: TGTGCCAGCAGTTTACGGGGTAGACAGCCCCAGCATTTT
d_call: TRBD2; j_call: TRBJ2-1; v_call: TRBV7-8; cdr3_length: 20; cdr3_aa: CASSSGLAGDPSSSYNEQFF; cdr3_nt: TGTGCCAGCAGCTCTGGACTAGCGGGAGACCCCTCGAGCTCCTACAATGAGCAGTTCTTC
d_call: TRBD1; j_call: TRBJ2-5; v_call: TRBV5-1; cdr3_length: 14; cdr3_aa: CASTISDRGETQYF; cdr3_nt: TGCGCCAGCACCATATCGGACAGGGGGGAGACCCAGTACTTC
d_call: -; j_call: TRBJ2-7; v_call: TRBV5-7; cdr3_length: 15; cdr3_aa: CASSLRESAPLEQYF; cdr3_nt: TGTGCCAGCAGCTTGAGAGAAAGTGCTCCGCTCGAGCAGTACTTC
d_call: -; j_call: TRBJ2-7; v_call: TRBV5-1; cdr3_length: 15; cdr3_aa: CASSLVPGVQNEQYF; cdr3_nt: TGCGCCAGCAGCTTGGTACCAGGGGTCCAGAACGAGCAGTACTTC
d_call: -; j_call: TRBJ2-5; v_call: TRBV5-1; cdr3_length: 15; cdr3_aa: CASSYLTGPPETQYF; cdr3_nt: TGCGCCAGCAGCTACTTGACAGGTCCCCCAGAGACCCAGTACTTC
d_call: TRBD2; j_call: TRBJ2-5; v_call: TRBV29-1; cdr3_length: 13; cdr3_aa: CSAMTSGRETQYF; cdr3_nt: TGCAGCGCGATGACTAGCGGGAGAGAGACCCAGTACTTC
d_call: -; j_call: TRBJ1-1; v_call: TRBV5-1; cdr3_length: 14; cdr3_aa: CASSLGRENTEAFF; cdr3_nt: TGCGCCAGCAGCTTGGGGAGGGAGAACACTGAAGCTTTCTTT
d_call: TRBD1; j_call: TRBJ2-1; v_call: TRBV29-1; cdr3_length: 17; cdr3_aa: CSVSGVSGTVRDNEQFF; cdr3_nt: TGCAGCGTTTCTGGGGTTAGTGGGACAGTTCGAGACAATGAGCAGTTCTTC
d_call: TRBD2; j_call: TRBJ2-7; v_call: TRBV27; cdr3_length: 13; cdr3_aa: CASSLRLAGEQYF; cdr3_nt: TGTGCCAGCAGTTTGCGACTAGCTGGCGAGCAGTACTTC
d_call: -; j_call: TRBJ2-5; v_call: TRBV6-5; cdr3_length: 14; cdr3_aa: CASSFRLGTETQYF; cdr3_nt: TGTGCCAGCAGTTTCAGACTAGGAACGGAGACCCAGTACTTC
d_call: -; j_call: TRBJ1-5; v_call: TRBV6-5; cdr3_length: 13; cdr3_aa: CASSYRTDQPQHF; cdr3_nt: TGTGCCAGCAGTTACCGGACAGATCAGCCCCAGCATTTT
d_call: TRBD2; j_call: TRBJ2-3; v_call: TRBV5-6; cdr3_length: 15; cdr3_aa: CASRLVGGGTDTQYF; cdr3_nt: TGTGCCAGCAGATTGGTGGGAGGGGGCACAGATACGCAGTATTTT
d_call: TRBD2; j_call: TRBJ2-7; v_call: TRBV4-3; cdr3_length: 15; cdr3_aa: CASSQRTSGSYEQYF; cdr3_nt: TGCGCCAGCAGCCAAAGGACTAGCGGGAGTTACGAGCAGTACTTC
d_call: -; j_call: TRBJ2-1; v_call: TRBV5-1; cdr3_length: 15; cdr3_aa: CASSRTSSSYNEQFF; cdr3_nt: TGCGCCAGCAGCCGGACTTCCAGCTCCTACAATGAGCAGTTCTTC